These 14 T cell receptor beta chains were sequenced from one sample in a study of control samples from healthy donors and cancer patients. Profiled with immunoSEQ multiplex PCR; TCRdb holds only in-frame clones, not every one. The sample shows 95,000 to 100,000 clones, approximately 90% of them seen only once. Material: blood. These receptors all stem from a man aged 30 to 45 in good health.

This clone was seen only once. This chain joins TRBV5-1 and TRBJ1-1, with D unclear. This CDR3 contains 13 residues. Germline values: CDR1 SGHRS, CDR2 YFSETQ. V was shortened by 8 bases and J by 4 bases, with 15 bases between the two germline ends. CDR3 DNA: TGCGCCAGTTACACGATGGATATCACTGAAGCTTTCTTT. Amino acid sequence: CASYTMDITEAFF.

This clone was detected a few times. This chain uses TRBV30 with TRBJ2-7, with D perhaps matching TRBD2 (5 bases). V was shortened by 3 bases and J by 1 base, with 16 bases between the two germline ends. This CDR3 is built from 15 residues. CDR1 is GTSNPN, CDR2 SVGIG, per germline (reference sequence). CDR3 bases: TGTGCCTGGAGCCGTATCGGGGTTCTGTCCTACGAGCAGTACGTC. Its translation is CAWSRIGVLSYEQYV.

V gene TRBV19 combines with J gene TRBJ2-1, with D maybe TRBD1 (6 bases). The CDR3 contains 15 residues. V dropped 3 bases and J dropped 4 bases, with 13 bases sitting between them. CDR1 is LNHDA, CDR2 SQIVND, per germline (reference sequence). Written as DNA, the CDR3 is TGTGCCAGTAGTATGGGCAGGGGACCTTACAATGAGCAGTTCTTC. Its protein is CASSMGRGPYNEQFF.

The chain combines TRBV19 with TRBJ1-6; 9 positions match TRBD1. Trimming cost V 6 bases and J 2 bases; bases outside gene matches: 5. The germline V gene encodes CDR1 LNHDA and CDR2 SQIVND (reference sequence). CDR3 size: 16 residues. CDR3 DNA sequence: TGTGCCAGTAGAAGGACAGGGGCGGCCTATAATTCACCCCTCCACTTT. Protein: CASRRTGAAYNSPLHF.

This rearrangement joins TRBV19 to TRBJ1-3; 7 nucleotides match TRBD1. The length of the CDR3 is 22 residues. Germline CDR1 and CDR2: LNHDA and SQIVND (reference sequence). The V segment lost 5 bases and the J segment 2 bases; nucleotides outside the gene matches: 27. The DNA for the CDR3 is TGTGCCAGTAGTGCTACAGGGGTCGCGGGGATTCTTCTCGAGATCGCTGGAAACACCATATATTTT. This sequence encodes CASSATGVAGILLEIAGNTIYF.

This clone was observed a single time. V gene TRBV4-2 combines with J gene TRBJ2-2; the D call may be TRBD1 or TRBD2 (5 bases each). CDR1 and CDR2 from the germline V gene are LGHNA and YNFKEQ. Trimming cost V 4 bases and J 3 bases, with 9 bases left between them. This CDR3 has 14 amino acids. CDR3 loop: CASSRGADTGELFF. The CDR3 bases are TGTGCCAGCAGCCGAGGGGCAGACACCGGGGAGCTGTTTTTT.

The J gene is TRBJ1-4, the V gene TRBV19; weak D call: TRBD1 (5 bases). V was shortened by 9 bases and J by 0 bases, with 11 bases between the two germline ends. Germline V gene lookup returns CDR1 LNHDA and CDR2 SQIVND (reference sequence). This CDR3 is 14 amino acids long. The CDR3 region is CASSSQATNEKLFF. The CDR3 nucleotides are TGTGCCAGCTCATCACAGGCAACTAATGAAAAACTGTTTTTT. The whole variable domain, filled in from reference TRBV19 and TRBJ1-4, reads DGGITQSPKYLFRKEGQNVTLSCEQNLNHDAMYWYRQDPGQGLRLIYYSQIVNDFQKGDIAEGYSVSREKKESFPLTVTSAQKNPTAFYLCASSSQATNEKLFFGSGTQLSVL.

This clone was observed a few times. CDR3 region: CASSLRSANTGELFF. CDR3 in DNA: TGTGCCAGCAGTTTAAGGAGCGCGAACACCGGGGAGCTGTTTTTT. The rearrangement uses TRBV28 and TRBJ2-2; D remains unclear. CDR1 is MDHEN and CDR2 is SYDVKM in the germline V gene. Trimming took off 2 bases at V and 0 bases at J, with 7 bases between the two ends. The CDR3 runs to 15 residues.

The CDR3 loop is CASSHSRGLNSPLHF. As DNA, the CDR3 is TGTGCCAGCAGCCATAGTAGGGGGCTTAATTCACCCCTCCACTTT. This chain joins TRBV11-2 and TRBJ1-6; 7 positions match TRBD1. The CDR3 contains 15 residues. Germline V gene sequence: CDR1 SGHAT, CDR2 FQNNGV. The V segment lost 5 bases and the J segment 6 bases; nucleotides outside the gene matches: 7.

This clone was detected once. The chain recombines TRBV19 with TRBJ1-2; TRBD1 matches at 8 bases. Germline CDR1 is LNHDA and CDR2 is SQIVND (reference sequence). CDR3 length: 20 residues. Unmatched junction bases numbered 24, after V lost 5 bases and J lost 4 bases. As DNA, the CDR3 is TGTGCCAGTAGTTTACTCGGACAGGGAAGCTATTTGAGCGGAGCCTATGGCTACACCTTC. It encodes CASSLLGQGSYLSGAYGYTF.

The chain links TRBV29-1 to TRBJ1-1, with D possibly TRBD1 on 6 matching bases. V was clipped by 7 bases and J by 7 bases, with 22 bases between them. From germline, CDR1 is SQVTM and CDR2 ANQGSEA. There are 14 residues in the CDR3. The CDR3 bases are TGCAGCGCCGTGGGGGGACACCTTTCCGATGAAGCTTTCTTT. Translated, it gives CSAVGGHLSDEAFF.

The genes are TRBV2 and TRBJ2-5; a possible D gene is TRBD2 (6 bases). The germline CDR1 and CDR2 sequences are SNHLY and FYNNEI. This CDR3 spans 13 amino acids. Trimming left V 7 bases short and J 4 bases short, with 13 bases between. CDR3 loop: CASTRRGGETQYF. In nucleotides, the CDR3 is TGTGCCAGCACCCGGAGGGGCGGAGAGACCCAGTACTTC.

V and J are TRBV7-2 and TRBJ1-5, with 7 bases lining up with TRBD1. In germline, CDR1 is SGHTA, CDR2 FQGNSA. There are 15 residues in the CDR3. After removal of 5 bases from V and 6 bases from J, the junction contained 10 bases not matched to a gene. This chain's CDR3 is CASSPATGASQPQHF. The CDR3 region has the DNA TGTGCCAGCAGCCCCGCAACAGGGGCAAGTCAGCCCCAGCATTTT.

This chain uses TRBV7-9 with TRBJ2-7, with D unresolved. Germline V gene sequence: CDR1 SEHNR, CDR2 FQNEAQ (reference sequence). V was cut by 3 bases and J by 1 base, with 4 bases left in between. This CDR3 is built from 12 residues. This CDR3 is CASSFKSYEQYF. Written as DNA, the CDR3 is TGTGCCAGCAGCTTTAAGTCCTACGAGCAGTACTTC.